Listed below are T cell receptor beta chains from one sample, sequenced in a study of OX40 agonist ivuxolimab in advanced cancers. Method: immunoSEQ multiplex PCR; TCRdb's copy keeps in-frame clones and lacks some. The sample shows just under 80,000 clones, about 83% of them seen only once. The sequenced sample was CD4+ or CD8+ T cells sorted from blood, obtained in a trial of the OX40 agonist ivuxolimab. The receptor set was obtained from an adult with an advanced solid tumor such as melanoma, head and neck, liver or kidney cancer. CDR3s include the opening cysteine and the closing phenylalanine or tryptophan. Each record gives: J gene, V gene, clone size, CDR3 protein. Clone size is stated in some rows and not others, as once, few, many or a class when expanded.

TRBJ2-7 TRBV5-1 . CASSLGTVNYEQYF
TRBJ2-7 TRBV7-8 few CASSLGETLYEQYF
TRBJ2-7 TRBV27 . CASKPLAGPYEQYF
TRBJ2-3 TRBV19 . CASGGRTSGRLGTDTQYF
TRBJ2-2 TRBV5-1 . CASSLGLNTGELFF
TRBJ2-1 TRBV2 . CASRSGRAGEQFF
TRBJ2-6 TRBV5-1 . CASTLGGTGANVLTF
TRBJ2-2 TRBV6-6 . CAFSRTGTPTGELFF
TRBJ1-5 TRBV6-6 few CASSPPGVRGNQPQHF
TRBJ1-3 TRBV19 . CASSMSGLAASGNTIYF
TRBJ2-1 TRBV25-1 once CASKNNEQFF
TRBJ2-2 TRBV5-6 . CASSLGPPPDLHTGELFF
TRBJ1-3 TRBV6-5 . CASSYSRTGLLDTIYF
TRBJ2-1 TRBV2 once CASSEDFSSYNEQFF